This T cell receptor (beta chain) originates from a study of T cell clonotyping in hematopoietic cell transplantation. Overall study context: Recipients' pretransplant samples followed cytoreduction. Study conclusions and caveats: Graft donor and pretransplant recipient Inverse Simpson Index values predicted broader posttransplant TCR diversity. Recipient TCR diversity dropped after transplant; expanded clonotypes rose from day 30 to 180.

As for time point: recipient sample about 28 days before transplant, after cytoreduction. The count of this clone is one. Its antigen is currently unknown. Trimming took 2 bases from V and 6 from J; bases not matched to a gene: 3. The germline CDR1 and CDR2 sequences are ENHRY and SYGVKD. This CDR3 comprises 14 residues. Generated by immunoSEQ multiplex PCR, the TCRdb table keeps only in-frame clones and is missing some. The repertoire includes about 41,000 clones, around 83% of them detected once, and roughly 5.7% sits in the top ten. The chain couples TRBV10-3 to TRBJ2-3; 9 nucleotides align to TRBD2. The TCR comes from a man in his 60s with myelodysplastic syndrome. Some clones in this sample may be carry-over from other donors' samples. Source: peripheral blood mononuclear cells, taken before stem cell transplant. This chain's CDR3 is CAISEGLAMDTQYF. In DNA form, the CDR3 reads TGTGCCATCAGTGAGGGACTAGCGATGGATACGCAGTATTTT.